The sequence of this TCR beta chain was determined in a study of T cell responses to AZD1222 COVID-19 vaccine. Trimming took off 8 bases at V and 2 bases at J, with 12 bases between the two ends. Per the germline V gene, CDR1 is MNHEY and CDR2 is SMNVEV (reference sequence). The CDR3 runs 14 residues. Generated by immunoSEQ multiplex PCR, the TCRdb table keeps only in-frame clones and is missing some. The repertoire consists of around 100,000 clones, with 75% to 90% occurring once and the leading ten covering 20%. In regard to this clone: The antigen is unknown.

Findings of the study overall: AZD1222 recipients seropositive at baseline numbered only six or seven.

The source is an adult in good health. The specimen comprised peripheral blood, sampled on day 0 of AZD1222 vaccination. V gene TRBV27 combines with J gene TRBJ1-4; D remains unclear. This CDR3 is CASRDSRTNEKLFF. The CDR3 DNA sequence: TGTGCCAGCCGCGACTCTCGCACTAATGAAAAACTGTTTTTT.